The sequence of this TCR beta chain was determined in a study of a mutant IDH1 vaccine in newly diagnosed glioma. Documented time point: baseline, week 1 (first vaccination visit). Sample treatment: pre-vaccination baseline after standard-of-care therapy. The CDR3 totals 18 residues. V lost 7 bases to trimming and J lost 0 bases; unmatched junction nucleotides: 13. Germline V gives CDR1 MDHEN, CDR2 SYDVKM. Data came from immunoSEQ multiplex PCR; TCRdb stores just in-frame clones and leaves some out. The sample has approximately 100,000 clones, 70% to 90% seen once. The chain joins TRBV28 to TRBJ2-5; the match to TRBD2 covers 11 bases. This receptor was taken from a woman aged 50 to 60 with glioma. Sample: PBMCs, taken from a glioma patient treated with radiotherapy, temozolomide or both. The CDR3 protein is CASTTEETSGMHQETQYF. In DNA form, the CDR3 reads TGTGCCAGCACAACCGAGGAGACTAGCGGGATGCACCAAGAGACCCAGTACTTC.